The 23 T cell receptor beta chains in this list originate from one sample, sequenced in a study of OX40 agonist ivuxolimab in advanced cancers. Libraries were prepared by immunoSEQ multiplex PCR; TCRdb keeps only in-frame clonotypes and omits some of them. The sample gives tens of thousands of clones, around 89% of which show up once; roughly 5.9% is in the top ten. This specimen was CD4+ or CD8+ T cells sorted from blood, taken in a trial of the OX40 agonist ivuxolimab. Receptor source: an adult with an advanced solid tumor such as melanoma, head and neck, liver or kidney cancer.

The CDR3: CASSREGRSNEKLFF. CDR3 DNA sequence: TGTGCCAGCAGCCGCGAGGGACGGTCTAATGAAAAACTGTTTTTT. The chain carries TRBV11-2 and TRBJ1-4; D may be TRBD1 (5 bases). The germline gives CDR1 SGHAT, CDR2 FQNNGV. V shed 5 bases and J shed 3 bases, with 13 bases lying between them. The CDR3 has 15 residues.

The CDR3 protein is CASSLAWGNTEAFF. CDR3 nucleotides: TGTGCCAGCAGCTTGGCATGGGGGAACACTGAAGCTTTCTTT. The rearrangement links TRBV5-6 to TRBJ1-1, with D unclear. The CDR3 runs to 14 residues. V was clipped by 0 bases and J by 1 base, with 7 bases between them. CDR1 is SGHDT and CDR2 is YYEEEE in the germline V gene.

V usage is TRBV6-6 and J usage is TRBJ1-2; D uncertain. This CDR3 is 15 amino acids long. Germline V gives CDR1 MNHNY, CDR2 SVGAGI (reference sequence). V was shortened by 2 bases and J by 4 bases, with 14 bases between the two germline ends. The CDR3, as DNA: TGTGCCAGCAGTTACGTGACCGGGGTTGGCTATGGCTACACCTTC. Translated, it gives CASSYVTGVGYGYTF.

CDR3 DNA: TGTGCCAGCAGACGGGGACTACCGACCACAGATACGCAGTATTTT. It codes for CASRRGLPTTDTQYF. The chain combines TRBV5-4 with TRBJ2-3; 7 nucleotides agree with TRBD2. The CDR3 extends over 15 amino acids. V lost 5 bases and J lost 2; bases outside the gene matches: 8. Germline V gene lookup returns CDR1 SGHNT and CDR2 YYREEE (reference sequence). Filled out from reference TRBV5-4 and TRBJ2-3, the complete variable domain reads ETGVTQSPTHLIKTRGQQVTLRCSSQSGHNTVSWYQQALGQGPQFIFQYYREEENGRGNFPPRFSGLQFPNYSSELNVNALELDDSALYLCASRRGLPTTDTQYFGPGTRLTVL.

The V and J genes are TRBV5-1 and TRBJ2-3; the match to TRBD2 covers 7 bases. This CDR3 is built from 14 residues. With 2 bases clipped from V and 2 bases from J, the junction kept 2 bases outside the gene matches. CDR1 is SGHRS, CDR2 YFSETQ, per germline. CDR3 in DNA: TGCGCCAGCAGCTTACTAGCGCTCACAGATACGCAGTATTTT. This gives the protein CASSLLALTDTQYF.

CDR3 nucleotide sequence: TGTGCCAGCAGTAACAGGGTTCTTCAGCCCCAGCATTTT. Protein sequence: CASSNRVLQPQHF. The chain recombines TRBV6-6 with TRBJ1-5; a weak D match, TRBD1 (6 bases). Germline lookup yields CDR1 MNHNY and CDR2 SVGAGI (reference sequence). The V end was cut by 5 bases, the J end by 6 bases, with 11 bases between. This CDR3 has 13 residues.

The chain carries TRBV15 and TRBJ2-7; 13 bases line up with TRBD2. Germline V lookup: CDR1 LNHNV, CDR2 YYDKDF (reference sequence). This CDR3 region has 18 residues. V shed 0 bases and J 4 bases; nucleotides not matched to a gene: 9. The CDR3 bases are TGTGCCACCAGCAGAGACCGCCAACCGGGACTAGCGGGATACGAGCAGTACTTC. Amino acid sequence: CATSRDRQPGLAGYEQYF.

This sequence joins TRBV18 and TRBJ2-1; 12 nucleotides agree with TRBD2. The CDR3 has 16 amino acids. The germline V gene has CDR1 KGHSH and CDR2 LQKENI. J was trimmed by 6 bases and V by 3 bases; bases with no gene match: 6. The CDR3 is CASSPTGLAGINEQFF. The CDR3 region has the DNA TGTGCCAGCTCACCTACGGGACTAGCGGGTATCAATGAGCAGTTCTTC.

The chain uses TRBV5-1 and TRBJ2-2; D not resolved. Per germline, CDR1 SGHRS and CDR2 YFSETQ. The V end was cut by 4 bases, the J end by 0 bases, with 7 bases between. The length of the CDR3 is 14 residues. The DNA of the CDR3 is TGCGCCAGCAGCCGAGTCGCGAACACCGGGGAGCTGTTTTTT. This gives the protein CASSRVANTGELFF.

This sequence joins TRBV19 and TRBJ2-2, with TRBD2 matching over 8 bases. The junction had 12 bases not matched to a gene; V was cut back by 3 bases and J by 9 bases. The CDR3 contains 16 residues. Germline CDR1 reads LNHDA; CDR2 reads SQIVND (reference sequence). The CDR3 region is CASSIPGTSSGRELFF. As DNA, the CDR3 is TGTGCCAGTAGTATTCCTGGGACTAGTTCCGGCAGGGAGCTGTTTTTT. The whole variable domain, filled in from reference TRBV19 and TRBJ2-2, reads DGGITQSPKYLFRKEGQNVTLSCEQNLNHDAMYWYRQDPGQGLRLIYYSQIVNDFQKGDIAEGYSVSREKKESFPLTVTSAQKNPTAFYLCASSIPGTSSGRELFFGEGSRLTVL.

V and J are TRBV7-8 and TRBJ2-2; 8 bases align to TRBD2. The germline V gene encodes CDR1 SGHVS and CDR2 FQNEAQ. Trimming took 7 bases from V and 4 from J; bases not matched to a gene: 11. This CDR3 has 16 amino acids. The CDR3 region has the DNA TGTGCCAGCAAGACACGAGGGACTAGGATCACCGGGGAGCTGTTTTTT. It yields the protein CASKTRGTRITGELFF.

The V call is TRBV11-2, the J call TRBJ1-2; D is undetermined. Germline lookup yields CDR1 SGHAT and CDR2 FQNNGV. With 6 bases removed from V and 0 bases from J, the gap between germline ends came to 14 bases. CDR3 length: 15 amino acids. In nucleotides, the CDR3 is TGTGCCAGCAGTCCATCAACAGCTACTAACTATGGCTACACCTTC. Translating gives CASSPSTATNYGYTF.

The chain links TRBV2 to TRBJ2-7; 9 bases map to TRBD2. The V gene end was trimmed by 4 bases and the J gene end by 6 bases; junction bases not matched to a gene: 7. The CDR3 runs 14 residues. Per germline, CDR1 SNHLY and CDR2 FYNNEI. CDR3 in DNA: TGTGCCAGCAGTGCTAGCGGGGCGCGGAGCGAGCAGTACTTC. The encoded protein is CASSASGARSEQYF.

The gene calls are TRBV22-1 and TRBJ2-6; TRBD2 is taken as the D call from the table, unchecked against the DNA. TRBV22-1 is shown as a pseudogene. This CDR3 comprises 18 residues. In DNA form, the CDR3 reads TGTCCTGGGAGAATGACTCGAAGCGAACAAGGTCGGGCCAACGTCCTGACTTTC. This sequence encodes CPGRMTRSEQGRANVLTF.

In nucleotides, the CDR3 is TGTGCCAGCAGCTTGCCGCAAGAGACCCAGTACTTC. Its translation: CASSLPQETQYF. The chain employs TRBV5-4 and TRBJ2-5, with no clear D. The CDR3 loop spans 12 amino acids. Germline V gene sequence: CDR1 SGHNT, CDR2 YYREEE (reference sequence). The V gene lost 1 base and the J gene lost 2 bases, with 3 bases spanning the gap.

The chain joins TRBV15 to TRBJ2-5; D possibly uses TRBD1 or TRBD2 (6 bases each). Germline V lookup: CDR1 LNHNV, CDR2 YYDKDF (reference sequence). This CDR3 is built from 13 residues. The V and J ends lost 5 bases and 4 bases respectively, with 11 bases between them. The CDR3 coding sequence is TGTGCCACCAGCGGAGGGGGACCAGAGACCCAGTACTTC. It codes for CATSGGGPETQYF.

V is TRBV2 and J is TRBJ2-7; TRBD2 matches at 11 bases. The J segment lost 3 bases and the V segment lost 3 bases, leaving 4 bases of the junction unmatched. The germline CDR1 and CDR2 sequences are SNHLY and FYNNEI. This CDR3 contains 15 residues. The CDR3 spells CASSDTGLAGYEQYF. The DNA for the CDR3 is TGTGCCAGCAGTGACACCGGACTAGCGGGCTACGAGCAGTACTTC.

The chain employs TRBV6-6 and TRBJ1-1; maybe TRBD1 (5 bases). CDR1 is MNHNY, CDR2 SVGAGI, per germline (reference sequence). This CDR3 region has 13 residues. The V gene lost 2 bases and the J gene lost 1 base, with 5 bases spanning the gap. The CDR3: CASSYGTNTEAFF. CDR3 coding DNA: TGTGCCAGCAGTTACGGGACGAACACTGAAGCTTTCTTT.

V and J are TRBV28 and TRBJ2-2, with 10 nucleotides matching TRBD1. The CDR3 sequence is 16 residues long. Germline CDR1 MDHEN, CDR2 SYDVKM. Trimming at V came to 4 bases and at J to 4 bases, leaving 6 bases not matched to a gene. The CDR3 loop reads CASSWPGQGFTGELFF. The CDR3 DNA reads TGTGCCAGCAGTTGGCCGGGACAGGGGTTCACCGGGGAGCTGTTTTTT.

On this clone itself: Compared with germline, one end of the junction differs, possibly owing to a read error. Other nucleotide sequences from this sample produce the same CDR3. DNA for the CDR3: TGTGCCAGCAGTCCCCGCAGGTCCTACGAGCAGTATTTC. Its protein is CASSPRRSYEQYF. The chain employs TRBV6-5 and TRBJ2-7; D is undetermined. The CDR3 is made up of 13 amino acids. Looked up from germline, CDR1 is MNHEY and CDR2 is SVGAGI.

The chain combines TRBV9 with TRBJ2-7; 7 nucleotides align to TRBD1. The CDR3 consists of 14 residues. V lost 4 bases, J lost 2 bases, and 6 bases stayed unmatched. CDR1 and CDR2 (germline): SGDLS, YYNGEE. Here the CDR3 DNA reads TGTGCCAGCAGCCTCACAGGGGTCCCCTACGAGCAGTACTTC. Amino acid sequence: CASSLTGVPYEQYF.

The rearrangement links TRBV27 to TRBJ2-1, with no clear D. Germline CDR1 is MNHEY and CDR2 is SMNVEV (reference sequence). This CDR3 is built from 16 residues. V was trimmed by 1 base and J by 0 bases, leaving 10 bases between them. The CDR3 reads CASSLFARSSYNEQFF. CDR3 DNA: TGTGCCAGCAGTTTATTTGCAAGGAGCTCCTACAATGAGCAGTTCTTC.

This clone was detected only a few times. The CDR3 loop is CASSIPRASYNEQFF. CDR3 nucleotides: TGTGCCAGTAGTATCCCGCGGGCTAGTTATAATGAGCAGTTCTTC. The chain joins TRBV19 to TRBJ2-1; a weak D match, TRBD2 (5 bases). Per germline, CDR1 LNHDA and CDR2 SQIVND (reference sequence). The CDR3 is made up of 15 amino acids. The ends were cut back, 3 bases at V and 7 bases at J, with 16 bases in the middle. The full variable domain, in which reference TRBV19 and TRBJ2-1 provide the parts outside the CDR3, is DGGITQSPKYLFRKEGQNVTLSCEQNLNHDAMYWYRQDPGQGLRLIYYSQIVNDFQKGDIAEGYSVSREKKESFPLTVTSAQKNPTAFYLCASSIPRASYNEQFFGPGTRLTVL.